This entry lists 30 T cell receptor beta chains sequenced from one sample in a study of cytomegalovirus exposure and HLA in healthy donors. PCR employed 60 Vbeta and 13 Jbeta primers. The table came from immunoSEQ multiplex PCR; TCRdb's copy has only in-frame clones and leaves some out. Of about 91,000 clones listed, approximately 69% are singletons. Specimen: PBMCs. These receptors all come from a female donor in good health and CMV-seronegative.

The chain carries TRBV6-5 and TRBJ2-7; 8 nucleotides align to TRBD1. The CDR3 contains 14 residues. J was trimmed by 1 base and V by 6 bases; bases with no gene match: 5. Germline V lookup: CDR1 MNHEY, CDR2 SVGAGI. The CDR3 bases are TGTGCCAGCAGCACCGGACAGGGATCCTACGAGCAGTACTTC. Its translation: CASSTGQGSYEQYF.

This clone has only a few counts. This chain links TRBV18 with TRBJ1-1; D call uncertain. The CDR3 is 14 amino acids. Germline V lookup: CDR1 KGHSH, CDR2 LQKENI. V was shortened by 3 bases and J by 0 bases, with 8 bases between the two germline ends. The CDR3 DNA follows: TGTGCCAGCTCACCTACGGGAGTGAACACTGAAGCTTTCTTT. Translation: CASSPTGVNTEAFF.

The chain is built from TRBV28 and TRBJ2-2; D not resolved. Germline assignment: CDR1 MDHEN and CDR2 SYDVKM. The CDR3 covers 13 residues. Trimming stripped 4 bases from V and 2 bases from J, with 5 bases between. In nucleotides, the CDR3 is TGTGCCAGCAGTTCGCGCAACACCGGGGAGCTGTTTTTT. Amino acids: CASSSRNTGELFF.

The CDR3 loop reads CASSWGQGNVEAFF. The CDR3 coding sequence is TGTGCCAGCAGCTGGGGCCAGGGGAACGTAGAAGCTTTCTTT. The rearrangement joins TRBV5-4 to TRBJ1-1, with D possibly matching TRBD1 (6 bases). V gave up 3 bases and J gave up 8 bases, with 17 bases separating them. The CDR3 runs 14 residues. The V gene's germline CDR1 is SGHNT and CDR2 YYREEE (reference sequence).

This clone has only one observation. The gene calls are TRBV11-3 and TRBJ2-5, with a weak D call TRBD1 (6 bases). Trimming removed 5 bases from V and 5 bases from J, with 15 bases in between. The germline V gene has CDR1 SGHNT and CDR2 YENEEA. The CDR3 is made up of 14 amino acids. In nucleotides, the CDR3 is TGTGCCAGCAGCACCTCACAGGGAAAGGAGACCCAGTACTTC. This translates into CASSTSQGKETQYF.

This clone was recorded a few times. The genes are TRBV29-1 and TRBJ2-5; 11 bases align to TRBD1. From germline, CDR1 is SQVTM and CDR2 ANQGSEA. This CDR3 has 15 residues. V was pared by 0 bases and J by 5 bases, with 5 bases of the junction left unmatched. The CDR3 nucleotides read TGCAGCGTTGAAGAAGGACAGGGGGCCTGGGAGACCCAGTACTTC. This sequence encodes CSVEEGQGAWETQYF.

The rearrangement uses TRBV19 and TRBJ1-5; D is unclear. Looked up from germline, CDR1 is LNHDA and CDR2 is SQIVND (reference sequence). This CDR3 has 15 amino acids. Trimming removed 6 bases at V and 6 bases at J, with 18 bases between. The CDR3 DNA reads TGTGCCAGTAGGACCCCACTTGGAACTAGTCAGCCCCAGCATTTT. Its translation is CASRTPLGTSQPQHF.

The chain couples TRBV30 to TRBJ2-1, with 15 bases fitting TRBD2. The germline CDR1 and CDR2 sequences are GTSNPN and SVGIG (reference sequence). Unmatched junction bases numbered 17, after V lost 5 bases and J lost 9 bases. There are 18 residues in the CDR3. The CDR3 reads CAWLRIRGLAGGTTEQFF. The CDR3 coding sequence is TGTGCCTGGCTTAGGATCAGGGGACTAGCGGGAGGCACAACTGAGCAGTTCTTC.

J is TRBJ2-5 and V is TRBV2; D remains ambiguous. This CDR3 spans 13 amino acids. CDR1 SNHLY and CDR2 FYNNEI come from the germline V gene. Trimming shortened V by 8 bases and J by 4 bases, and 14 bases separated the two germline ends. As DNA, the CDR3 is TGTGCCAGCGGAGAAAGTTTTGGAGAGACCCAGTACTTC. Translation: CASGESFGETQYF.

The chain has TRBV9 and TRBJ2-7; 7 bases line up with TRBD1. Germline V gene data show CDR1 as SGDLS and CDR2 as YYNGEE. This CDR3 is built from 15 residues. V dropped 3 bases and J dropped 7; count of bases not matched to a gene: 13. The CDR3 protein is CASSGGGISLGEQYF. In DNA, the CDR3 is TGTGCCAGCAGCGGAGGGGGCATATCTTTGGGGGAGCAGTACTTC.

The sample holds a few counts of this clone. The V gene is TRBV2, the J gene TRBJ2-2, with a weak D call TRBD1 (6 bases). Germline-derived CDR1 and CDR2 are SNHLY and FYNNEI. This CDR3 contains 13 residues. V lost 7 bases and J lost 5, with 11 bases in between. The CDR3 loop reads CASKGGETGELFF. The DNA of the CDR3 is TGTGCCAGCAAAGGGGGAGAGACCGGGGAGCTGTTTTTT.

This chain links TRBV5-4 with TRBJ2-7; D gene uncertain. Germline V gives CDR1 SGHNT, CDR2 YYREEE (reference sequence). V was cut by 0 bases and J by 1 base, with 11 bases left in between. The CDR3 length is 15 residues. CDR3: CASSLGQENSYEQYF. In nucleotides, the CDR3 is TGTGCCAGCAGCTTGGGACAAGAAAATTCCTACGAGCAGTACTTC. The full variable domain, rest sourced from reference TRBV5-4 and TRBJ2-7, is ETGVTQSPTHLIKTRGQQVTLRCSSQSGHNTVSWYQQALGQGPQFIFQYYREEENGRGNFPPRFSGLQFPNYSSELNVNALELDDSALYLCASSLGQENSYEQYFGPGTRLTVT.

This chain uses TRBV25-1 with TRBJ2-2; D is unclear. Looked up from germline, CDR1 is MGHDK and CDR2 is SYGVNS. The CDR3 is 15 amino acids. V was trimmed by 2 bases and J by 5 bases, leaving 12 bases between them. DNA for the CDR3: TGTGCCAGCAGTGAACCCTCCTCCGTGACCGGGGAGCTGTTTTTT. Protein sequence: CASSEPSSVTGELFF.

The V gene is TRBV27, the J gene TRBJ2-3; tentatively, D is TRBD1 (5 bases). V lost 3 bases to trimming and J lost 4 bases, with 20 bases between them. Looked up from germline, CDR1 is MNHEY and CDR2 is SMNVEV (reference sequence). CDR3 size: 17 residues. CDR3 amino acids: CASSFLYPGMRPDTQYF. The CDR3 DNA reads as TGTGCCAGCAGTTTCCTTTACCCAGGGATGAGACCAGATACGCAGTATTTT.

The chain couples TRBV21-1 to TRBJ2-7; the D call TRBD1 from the table was never checked on the DNA. TRBV21-1 is termed a pseudogene. CDR3 size: 14 residues. The CDR3 coding sequence is TGTAAGGCATCCGGGGACAGGGTAAGGTACGAGCAGTACTTC. This codes for CKASGDRVRYEQYF.

This clone was seen only a few times. With a much larger clone just one base away, this may be a read error. The chain is built from TRBV7-9 and TRBJ1-3; TRBD1 might be the D (6 bases). CDR1 and CDR2 (germline): SEHNR, FQNEAQ (reference sequence). This CDR3 is 15 amino acids long. CDR3: CSSSLEQGRGNTIYF. The CDR3 DNA is TGTTCCAGCAGCTTAGAGCAGGGGCGCGGAAACACCATATATTTT.

The chain carries TRBV11-3 and TRBJ2-4, with 9 positions matching TRBD1. This CDR3 region has 17 residues. Trimming removed 5 bases from V and 2 bases from J; junction bases left unmatched: 10. CDR1 SGHNT and CDR2 YENEEA come from the germline V gene. Here the CDR3 reads CASSPGTGTMTKNIQYF. DNA of the CDR3: TGTGCCAGCAGCCCCGGGACAGGGACGATGACCAAAAACATTCAGTACTTC.

This clone was found a few times. The gene calls are TRBV5-6 and TRBJ2-3, with 10 nucleotides matching TRBD2. J was trimmed by 5 bases and V by 2 bases; bases with no gene match: 8. Germline CDR1 SGHDT, CDR2 YYEEEE. This CDR3 has 16 amino acids. The CDR3 loop reads CASSLAGGPIGDTQYF. DNA for the CDR3: TGTGCCAGCAGCTTAGCGGGAGGGCCAATTGGAGATACGCAGTATTTT.

The chain carries TRBV30 and TRBJ1-3; no definite D call. The CDR3 length is 14 residues. V gave up 3 bases and J gave up 0 bases, with 9 bases separating them. The germline CDR1 and CDR2 sequences are GTSNPN and SVGIG (reference sequence). As DNA, the CDR3 is TGTGCCTGGAGGAACTTCTTCTCTGGAAACACCATATATTTT. Translating gives CAWRNFFSGNTIYF. Drawing the rest from reference TRBV30 and TRBJ1-3, the complete variable domain is SQTIHQWPATLVQPVGSPLSLECTVEGTSNPNLYWYRQAAGRGLQLLFYSVGIGQISSEVPQNLSASRPQDRQFILSSKKLLLSDSGFYLCAWRNFFSGNTIYFGEGSWLTVV.

This clone was observed once. V is TRBV10-2 and J is TRBJ2-7, with 9 bases matching TRBD2. Germline V gene data show CDR1 as WSHSY and CDR2 as SAAADI. The CDR3 has 14 residues. Trimming at V came to 3 bases and at J to 3 bases, leaving 3 bases not matched to a gene. DNA for the CDR3: TGCGCCAGCAGTGAATTAGCGGGAGTCTACGAGCAGTACTTC. This translates into CASSELAGVYEQYF.

V gene TRBV6-1 combines with J gene TRBJ1-2; a possible D gene is TRBD1 (5 bases). The germline gives CDR1 MNHNS, CDR2 SASEGT. V was shortened by 8 bases and J by 1 base, with 17 bases between the two germline ends. This CDR3 contains 15 residues. CDR3 coding DNA: TGTGCCAGCCAACGGCCCCTCGGGGGTAACTATGGCTACACCTTC. It codes for CASQRPLGGNYGYTF.

This rearrangement joins TRBV6-1 to TRBJ1-3, with D uncertain. CDR3 length: 14 amino acids. Looked up from germline, CDR1 is MNHNS and CDR2 is SASEGT. V lost 6 bases and J lost 0, with 9 bases in between. CDR3 sequence: CASSRSDSGNTIYF. The CDR3 DNA follows: TGTGCCAGCAGCCGGTCCGACTCTGGAAACACCATATATTTT.

V usage is TRBV6-5 and J usage is TRBJ2-4, with 8 bases matching TRBD1. The V segment lost 5 bases and the J segment 6 bases; nucleotides outside the gene matches: 9. CDR3 length: 15 amino acids. The germline V gene has CDR1 MNHEY and CDR2 SVGAGI. The CDR3 nucleotides are TGTGCCAGCAGTCCGGACTTCGGACAGGGAAACATTCAGTACTTC. Translating gives CASSPDFGQGNIQYF.

This rearrangement joins TRBV15 to TRBJ2-5, with TRBD2 matching over 7 bases. V lost 4 bases to trimming and J lost 5 bases; unmatched junction nucleotides: 10. The CDR3 extends over 15 amino acids. CDR1 is LNHNV, CDR2 YYDKDF, per germline (reference sequence). CDR3 sequence: CATSKTLADRETQYF. Here the CDR3 DNA reads TGTGCCACCAGCAAAACGCTAGCGGACCGTGAGACCCAGTACTTC.

Of note for this clone: An end of the junction does not agree with germline; a read error may underlie this. The gene calls are TRBV7-7 and TRBJ2-3, with 7 bases fitting TRBD1. The germline V gene has CDR1 SSHAT and CDR2 FNYEAQ (reference sequence). The CDR3 extends over 17 amino acids. The CDR3 nucleotides read TGTGCTAGCAGCCCCGGACAGGATCAATTCTACCCGACTACGCAGTATTTT. Translation: CASSPGQDQFYPTTQYF.

The CDR3 DNA is TGTGCCAGTTTACAGGGCCAGCCCCAGCATTTT. Translated: CASLQGQPQHF. The chain carries TRBV19 and TRBJ1-5, with D perhaps TRBD1 (6 bases). The CDR3 totals 11 residues. From germline, CDR1 is LNHDA and CDR2 SQIVND (reference sequence). V lost 8 bases and J lost 7, with 9 bases in between.

This clone was detected once. The chain joins TRBV19 to TRBJ1-2; D perhaps matches TRBD1 (5 bases). Germline assignment: CDR1 LNHDA and CDR2 SQIVND (reference sequence). Trimming stripped 6 bases from V and 2 bases from J, with 13 bases between. This CDR3 has 14 amino acids. CDR3 in DNA: TGTGCCAGTAGACCTGGGGCCGTGAACTATGGCTACACCTTC. It specifies CASRPGAVNYGYTF. Variable domain in full (rest from reference TRBV19 and TRBJ1-2): DGGITQSPKYLFRKEGQNVTLSCEQNLNHDAMYWYRQDPGQGLRLIYYSQIVNDFQKGDIAEGYSVSREKKESFPLTVTSAQKNPTAFYLCASRPGAVNYGYTFGSGTRLTVV.

In regard to this clone: Different DNA sequences within this sample yield the same CDR3. The rearrangement joins TRBV19 to TRBJ1-1; 8 nucleotides match TRBD1. The CDR3 is made up of 15 amino acids. Germline CDR1 LNHDA, CDR2 SQIVND (reference sequence). Trimming took 4 bases from V and 0 from J; bases not matched to a gene: 4. The chain's CDR3 is CASSRTGILNTEAFF. In nucleotides, the CDR3 is TGTGCCAGTAGTAGGACAGGGATACTGAACACTGAAGCTTTCTTT.

V is TRBV9 and J is TRBJ1-2; TRBD1 matches at 7 bases. The germline CDR1 and CDR2 sequences are SGDLS and YYNGEE. The CDR3 is 16 amino acids. The V and J ends lost 4 bases and 3 bases, in that order; junction bases with no gene match: 12. CDR3 nucleotides: TGTGCCAGCAGCCAAAGTCCCGGGACAGTCTACTATGGCTACACCTTC. This encodes CASSQSPGTVYYGYTF.

In nucleotides, the CDR3 is TGTGCCAGCAGCGGCCGGGACAGCCGATACACTGAAGCTTTCTTT. Translating gives CASSGRDSRYTEAFF. This sequence joins TRBV5-8 and TRBJ1-1; 7 bases align to TRBD1. Germline lookup yields CDR1 SGHTS and CDR2 YDEGEE. V lost 4 bases, J lost 3 bases, and 9 bases stayed unmatched. CDR3 length: 15 amino acids. Filled out from reference TRBV5-8 and TRBJ1-1, the complete variable domain reads EAGVTQSPTHLIKTRGQQATLRCSPISGHTSVYWYQQALGLGLQFLLWYDEGEERNRGNFPPRFSGRQFPNYSSELNVNALELEDSALYLCASSGRDSRYTEAFFGQGTRLTVV.